The T cell receptor beta chain under discussion was sequenced for a study of T cells after yellow fever vaccination. This CDR3 is built from 14 residues. Germline CDR1 reads DFQATT; CDR2 reads SNEGSKA (reference sequence). V shed 6 bases, J shed 4 bases, and the junction held 9 bases outside the gene matches. TCRdb itself ran the 5' RACE reads through MiXCR, one entry per CDR3 protein. The table shows hundreds of thousands of distinct CDR3 sequences, with around 12% occurring only once. The source of this sequence is a man younger than 35 who received the YFV17D yellow fever vaccine. The genes are TRBV20-1 and TRBJ2-7, with 10 bases matching TRBD2. The sequencing here drew on CD4+ T cells sorted from PBMCs, taken 15 days after the yellow fever booster vaccination. The CDR3 is CSAAPGLALYEQYF. CDR3 in DNA: TGCAGTGCGGCCCCGGGACTAGCGCTGTACGAGCAGTACTTC.